This T cell receptor beta chain is drawn from a study of naive and memory T cell subsets. An equimolar mix of two oligonucleotides served as the beta constant-region primer for TRBC1 and TRBC2. TCRdb analysed the UMI-ligation and nested PCR reads with MiXCR anew, one entry per CDR3 protein. Of some 36,000 distinct CDR3 sequences listed, less than 15% were seen once; the top ten hold more than 20%. The CDR3 is made up of 12 amino acids. Germline-derived CDR1 and CDR2 are ENHRY and SYGVKD. Trimming shortened V by 10 bases and J by 2 bases, and 11 bases separated the two germline ends. The sample comprised effector memory CD4+ T cells from blood. As to subset: effector memory, CD45RA- CD27-. The chain employs TRBV10-3 and TRBJ1-1; TRBD1 is a possible D gene (6 bases). The source of this sequence is a human donor in good health. In DNA, the CDR3 is TGTGCCACGGGGGGGGGCAACACTGAAGCTTTCTTT. It is translated as CATGGGNTEAFF.